The next 27 T cell receptor beta chains were all read from a single sample in a study of OX40 agonist ivuxolimab in advanced cancers. Generated by immunoSEQ multiplex PCR, the TCRdb table keeps only in-frame clones and is missing some. The table lists fewer than 90,000 clones, around nine tenths of them singletons. The specimen was CD4+ or CD8+ T cells sorted from blood, collected in a trial of the OX40 agonist ivuxolimab. Receptors were obtained from an adult with an advanced solid tumor such as melanoma, head and neck, liver or kidney cancer.

This chain links TRBV11-2 with TRBJ2-1, with D possibly TRBD1 on 6 matching bases. The V end was cut by 3 bases, the J end by 7 bases, with 16 bases between. Germline V gene sequence: CDR1 SGHAT, CDR2 FQNNGV. This CDR3 region has 15 residues. Here the CDR3 DNA reads TGTGCCAGCAGCTTTGCGACAGGAGGTTGGAATGAGCAGTTCTTC. Translation: CASSFATGGWNEQFF.

The chain is built from TRBV2 and TRBJ2-4, with 7 bases identical to TRBD2. J lost 9 bases, V lost 6 bases, and 5 bases had no gene match. CDR1 is SNHLY and CDR2 is FYNNEI in the germline V gene. The CDR3 consists of 12 residues. This CDR3 is CASRRREGIQYF. The CDR3 bases are TGTGCCAGCAGGAGGAGGGAGGGCATTCAGTACTTC.

This clone was recorded once. The gene calls are TRBV5-4 and TRBJ2-3; the D is unclear. The CDR3 runs to 14 residues. The germline gives CDR1 SGHNT, CDR2 YYREEE (reference sequence). Trimming removed 2 bases at V and 0 bases at J, with 7 bases between. Here the CDR3 reads CASSLTTSTDTQYF. The CDR3 region has the DNA TGTGCCAGCAGCTTAACCACTAGCACAGATACGCAGTATTTT.

For this clone: The junction and the germline gene differ at one end; a read error may be behind it. This chain uses TRBV6-6 with TRBJ1-2; D is possibly TRBD1 (6 bases). The CDR3 totals 14 residues. Germline lookup yields CDR1 MNHNY and CDR2 SVGAGI (reference sequence). In DNA, the CDR3 is TGTGCCAGCAGTAAGGACAGATTTAACTGTGGCTACACCTTC. Its protein product is CASSKDRFNCGYTF.

The chain uses TRBV7-8 and TRBJ2-1; D possibly matches TRBD1 or TRBD2 (5 bases each). CDR3 length equals 16 residues. V was trimmed by 3 bases and J by 4 bases, leaving 16 bases between them. The V gene's germline CDR1 is SGHVS and CDR2 FQNEAQ. This CDR3 is CASSLGSHGAYNEQFF. The CDR3 bases are TGTGCCAGCAGCTTGGGGTCTCACGGGGCTTACAATGAGCAGTTCTTC.

The rearrangement uses TRBV6-1 and TRBJ1-5; D remains unclear. Trimming took 0 bases from V and 7 from J, leaving 13 bases between them. From germline, CDR1 is MNHNS and CDR2 SASEGT. The CDR3 contains 15 residues. The chain's CDR3 is CASSEASLGGQPQHF. DNA of the CDR3: TGTGCCAGCAGTGAAGCGAGCCTAGGCGGGCAGCCCCAGCATTTT.

This chain connects TRBV4-1 to TRBJ2-7, with 10 bases that match TRBD2. CDR3 length equals 14 residues. Unmatched junction bases numbered 3, after V lost 1 base and J lost 6 bases. Germline V gene sequence: CDR1 MGHRA, CDR2 YSYEKL. The CDR3 here is CASSQVWTSGEQYF. In DNA, the CDR3 is TGCGCCAGCAGCCAAGTTTGGACTAGCGGCGAGCAGTACTTC.

This chain connects TRBV25-1 to TRBJ2-7; 7 nucleotides align to TRBD2. CDR1 and CDR2 from the germline V gene are MGHDK and SYGVNS. Trimming removed 6 bases from V and 3 bases from J; junction bases left unmatched: 8. This CDR3 comprises 14 residues. The CDR3 coding sequence is TGTGCCAGCAGCGCCCCGGAGCGGGGCTACGAGCAGTACTTC. Protein: CASSAPERGYEQYF.

The J gene is TRBJ2-7, the V gene TRBV19, with TRBD2 matching over 9 bases. V dropped 6 bases and J dropped 0; count of bases not matched to a gene: 6. Germline-derived CDR1 and CDR2 are LNHDA and SQIVND (reference sequence). The CDR3 runs 15 residues. The CDR3 DNA reads TGTGCCAGTAGGGAAATAGCGGGGGCCTCCTACGAGCAGTACTTC. Translating it yields CASREIAGASYEQYF.

Only one count was recorded for this clone. This chain links TRBV4-1 with TRBJ2-3; possible D gene TRBD2, 7 bases. Trimming removed 9 bases from V and 1 base from J, with 14 bases in between. The CDR3 spans 14 residues. Germline V gene sequence: CDR1 MGHRA, CDR2 YSYEKL. CDR3 coding DNA: TGCGCCAGGTATTGGGGGGGGCGCACAGATACGCAGTATTTT. Its translation is CARYWGGRTDTQYF.

V is TRBV2 and J is TRBJ2-4, with D unclear. V was clipped by 8 bases and J by 5 bases, with 19 bases between them. Per the germline V gene, CDR1 is SNHLY and CDR2 is FYNNEI. CDR3 length: 15 residues. For the CDR3, the DNA is TGTGCCAGCTCCTTTTATTCTTCGCCCGAAAACATTCAGTACTTC. This codes for CASSFYSSPENIQYF.

This chain joins TRBV25-1 and TRBJ1-3, with 8 positions matching TRBD1. Looked up from germline, CDR1 is MGHDK and CDR2 is SYGVNS. The J segment lost 3 bases and the V segment lost 1 base, leaving 8 bases of the junction unmatched. CDR3 length equals 17 residues. CDR3 sequence reads: CASSEFASGGGGNTIYF. CDR3 nucleotide sequence: TGTGCCAGCAGTGAATTCGCATCAGGGGGCGGTGGAAACACCATATATTTT. Together with reference TRBV25-1 and TRBJ1-3, the CDR3 gives the full variable domain: EADIYQTPRYLVIGTGKKITLECSQTMGHDKMYWYQQDPGMELHLIHYSYGVNSTEKGDLSSESTVSRIRTEHFPLTLESARPSHTSQYLCASSEFASGGGGNTIYFGEGSWLTVV.

This clone was recorded once. The chain is built from TRBV14 and TRBJ2-5, with TRBD2 matching over 8 bases. Unmatched junction bases numbered 15, after V lost 5 bases and J lost 4 bases. The germline CDR1 and CDR2 sequences are SGHDN and FVKESK. There are 17 residues in the CDR3. The CDR3 region is CASSVAGGARRRETQYF. DNA of the CDR3: TGTGCCAGCAGCGTCGCGGGGGGCGCCCGTCGGCGAGAGACCCAGTACTTC.

On this clone: At one end the junction does not follow the germline gene, possibly because of a read error. The rearrangement uses TRBV6-5 and TRBJ1-2; D remains ambiguous. Germline lookup yields CDR1 MNHEY and CDR2 SVGAGI. This CDR3 comprises 9 residues. Here the CDR3 reads CASSKTLSF. The CDR3 region has the DNA TGTGCCAGCAGTAAAACCCTCTCCTTC.

The chain has TRBV21-1 and TRBJ1-2; the table assigns TRBD1, which was not confirmed against the DNA. TRBV21-1 is flagged as a pseudogene. The CDR3 runs 20 residues. The CDR3 coding sequence is TGTGCCAGCAGCCCCCGAGACAGGGGACGCGGGCGGCCCCGTTTGGGGGGCTACACCTTC. Translating gives CASSPRDRGRGRPRLGGYTF.

The chain uses TRBV9 and TRBJ1-6, with 9 bases fitting TRBD1. CDR1 is SGDLS and CDR2 is YYNGEE in the germline V gene. Trimming removed 0 bases from V and 9 bases from J; junction bases left unmatched: 7. This CDR3 comprises 16 residues. The CDR3 nucleotides are TGTGCCAGCAGCGTAGGACAGGGGGGATTCGGTTCACCCCTCCACTTT. Protein sequence: CASSVGQGGFGSPLHF.

The chain has TRBV11-1 and TRBJ1-2; the D gene is possibly TRBD1 (5 bases). CDR1 and CDR2 from the germline V gene are SGHAT and FQDESV (reference sequence). The CDR3 loop spans 15 amino acids. With 1 base removed from V and 4 bases from J, the gap between germline ends came to 13 bases. The CDR3 here is CASSLDGTVLYGYTF. CDR3 bases: TGTGCCAGCAGCTTAGACGGGACGGTCCTCTATGGCTACACCTTC.

The chain employs TRBV6-5 and TRBJ1-2; D might be TRBD1 (5 bases). This CDR3 contains 14 residues. CDR1 is MNHEY, CDR2 SVGAGI, per germline. V was shortened by 7 bases and J by 2 bases, with 14 bases between the two germline ends. CDR3 DNA sequence: TGTGCCAGCACCCGACGGGCAGGGAACTATGGCTACACCTTC. Its translation is CASTRRAGNYGYTF.

The rearrangement links TRBV19 to TRBJ1-4; the D gene is possibly TRBD1 (5 bases). The germline V and J ends were trimmed by 3 bases and 0 bases, with 14 bases remaining between them. CDR3 length: 17 amino acids. The germline V gene encodes CDR1 LNHDA and CDR2 SQIVND (reference sequence). The CDR3 sequence is CASSMSRDGATNEKLFF. Here the CDR3 DNA reads TGTGCCAGTAGTATGAGCAGGGATGGGGCAACTAATGAAAAACTGTTTTTT. The variable domain in full, with the rest retrieved from reference TRBV19 and TRBJ1-4, is DGGITQSPKYLFRKEGQNVTLSCEQNLNHDAMYWYRQDPGQGLRLIYYSQIVNDFQKGDIAEGYSVSREKKESFPLTVTSAQKNPTAFYLCASSMSRDGATNEKLFFGSGTQLSVL.

The chain links TRBV6-5 to TRBJ2-3; D possibly corresponds to TRBD2 (5 bases). The CDR3 spans 13 residues. Germline values: CDR1 MNHEY, CDR2 SVGAGI. Trimming pared 6 bases from V and 10 bases from J, leaving 17 bases between. The CDR3 DNA reads as TGTGCCAGCAGGGACGCCCCCCCAGCGGCGCAGTATTTT. Its protein product is CASRDAPPAAQYF.

This sequence joins TRBV5-5 and TRBJ1-1; D not resolved. The ends were cut back, 2 bases at V and 3 bases at J, with 8 bases in the middle. CDR1 and CDR2 from the germline V gene are SGHKS and YYEKEE (reference sequence). This CDR3 spans 13 amino acids. DNA of the CDR3: TGTGCCAGCAGCTTAGCTTGGGACACTGAAGCTTTCTTT. Its protein product is CASSLAWDTEAFF.

This clone appeared once. The V gene is TRBV7-4, the J gene TRBJ1-5; D uncertain. CDR3 length equals 14 residues. V lost 8 bases and J 5 bases, leaving 16 bases between the germline ends. In germline, CDR1 is SGHVT, CDR2 SQSDAQ. The CDR3 DNA reads TGTGCCAGCCCTAGATTGGGTTCGGATCAGCCCCAGCATTTT. This gives the protein CASPRLGSDQPQHF.

J is TRBJ2-1 and V is TRBV27, with 7 bases fitting TRBD2. The CDR3 extends over 18 amino acids. V trimming: 2 bases; J trimming: 7 bases; junction bases outside the gene matches: 17. Germline CDR1 is MNHEY and CDR2 is SMNVEV (reference sequence). The CDR3 region is CASSLGRPLAEKFNEQFF. CDR3 DNA sequence: TGTGCCAGCAGTTTAGGGAGGCCCCTAGCGGAAAAATTTAATGAGCAGTTCTTC.

This CDR3 is CASSEAGQGGQYGLFF. CDR3 bases: TGTGCCAGCAGTGAAGCCGGACAGGGTGGCCAGTACGGGCTGTTTTTT. The J gene is TRBJ2-2, the V gene TRBV25-1, with 8 nucleotides matching TRBD1. Germline V gene sequence: CDR1 MGHDK, CDR2 SYGVNS. J lost 13 bases, V lost 2 bases, and 15 bases had no gene match. The CDR3 loop spans 16 amino acids. Full variable domain (rest looked up from reference TRBV25-1 and TRBJ2-2): EADIYQTPRYLVIGTGKKITLECSQTMGHDKMYWYQQDPGMELHLIHYSYGVNSTEKGDLSSESTVSRIRTEHFPLTLESARPSHTSQYLCASSEAGQGGQYGLFFGEGSRLTVL.

The V and J genes are TRBV5-6 and TRBJ1-2; the match to TRBD1 covers 8 bases. V was clipped by 1 base and J by 8 bases; unmatched bases: 10. Germline lookup yields CDR1 SGHDT and CDR2 YYEEEE. This CDR3 is 15 amino acids long. CDR3 loop: CASSLLTGEGGGYTF. CDR3 nucleotide sequence: TGTGCCAGCAGCTTGCTGACAGGGGAGGGAGGGGGCTACACCTTC. Variable domain in full (rest from reference TRBV5-6 and TRBJ1-2): DAGVTQSPTHLIKTRGQQVTLRCSPKSGHDTVSWYQQALGQGPQFIFQYYEEEERQRGNFPDRFSGHQFPNYSSELNVNALLLGDSALYLCASSLLTGEGGGYTFGSGTRLTVV.

The chain joins TRBV7-9 to TRBJ2-4, with D perhaps TRBD2 (5 bases). With 6 bases removed from V and 8 bases from J, the gap between germline ends came to 17 bases. Germline V gene data show CDR1 as SEHNR and CDR2 as FQNEAQ (reference sequence). The CDR3 runs 14 residues. CDR3 in amino acids: CASSFPRGPDIQYF. The CDR3, as DNA: TGTGCCAGCAGTTTCCCACGGGGTCCGGACATTCAGTACTTC.

This clone was detected a few times. The chain links TRBV7-6 to TRBJ2-2; D gene ambiguous. Trimming removed 1 base from V and 1 base from J, with 7 bases in between. The length of the CDR3 is 15 residues. Germline CDR1 reads SGHVS; CDR2 reads FNYEAQ. For the CDR3, the DNA is TGTGCCAGCAGCTTAGACGCCGGGAACACCGGGGAGCTGTTTTTT. Its protein is CASSLDAGNTGELFF.